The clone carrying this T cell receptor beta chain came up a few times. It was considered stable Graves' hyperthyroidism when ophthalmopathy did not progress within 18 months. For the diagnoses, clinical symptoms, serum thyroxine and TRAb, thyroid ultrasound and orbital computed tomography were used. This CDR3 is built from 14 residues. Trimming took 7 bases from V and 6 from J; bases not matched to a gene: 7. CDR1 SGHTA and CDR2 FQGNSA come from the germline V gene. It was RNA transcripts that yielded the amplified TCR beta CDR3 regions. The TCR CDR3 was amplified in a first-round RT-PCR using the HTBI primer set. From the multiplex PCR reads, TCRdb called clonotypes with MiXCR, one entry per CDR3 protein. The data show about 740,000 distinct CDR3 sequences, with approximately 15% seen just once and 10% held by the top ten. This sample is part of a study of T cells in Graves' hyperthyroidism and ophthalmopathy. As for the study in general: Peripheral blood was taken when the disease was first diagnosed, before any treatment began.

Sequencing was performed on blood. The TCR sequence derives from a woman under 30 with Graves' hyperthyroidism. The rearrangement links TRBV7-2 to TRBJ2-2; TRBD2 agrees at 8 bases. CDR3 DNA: TGTGCCAGCAAGTGGACTAGCTCCGCCGGGGAGCTGTTTTTT. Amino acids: CASKWTSSAGELFF.